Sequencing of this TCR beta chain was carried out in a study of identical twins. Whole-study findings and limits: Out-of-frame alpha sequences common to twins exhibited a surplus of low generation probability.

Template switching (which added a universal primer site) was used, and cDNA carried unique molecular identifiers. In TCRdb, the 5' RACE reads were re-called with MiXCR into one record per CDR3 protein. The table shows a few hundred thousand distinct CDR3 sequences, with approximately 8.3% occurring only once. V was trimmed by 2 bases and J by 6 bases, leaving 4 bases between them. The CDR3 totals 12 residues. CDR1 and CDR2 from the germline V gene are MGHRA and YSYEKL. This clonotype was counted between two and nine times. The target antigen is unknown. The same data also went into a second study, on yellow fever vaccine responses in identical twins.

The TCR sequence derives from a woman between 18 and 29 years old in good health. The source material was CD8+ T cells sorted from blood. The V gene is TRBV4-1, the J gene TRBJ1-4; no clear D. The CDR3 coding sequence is TGCGCCAGCAGCCAACCGTATGAAAAACTGTTTTTT. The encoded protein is CASSQPYEKLFF.